This TCR beta chain was obtained from a study of CD8 T cells in ankylosing spondylitis. TCRdb reprocessed the 5' RACE reads with MiXCR, giving one entry per CDR3 protein. The sample carries fewer than 200,000 distinct CDR3 sequences, roughly 18% recorded once. Germline lookup yields CDR1 SGHVS and CDR2 FNYEAQ. CDR3 length: 13 residues. After removal of 5 bases from V and 4 bases from J, the junction contained 4 bases not matched to a gene. The origin of this receptor is a male donor under 30 with ankylosing spondylitis or in good health (not recorded which). The genes are TRBV7-6 and TRBJ1-1, with 7 bases matching TRBD1. The sample was blood, either unsorted or a sorted T cell fraction (not recorded which). The CDR3 region has the DNA TGTGCCAGCAGCAAACAGGGGACCACTGAAGCTTTCTTT. It codes for CASSKQGTTEAFF.